Presented here are 23 T cell receptor beta chains from one specimen sequenced in a study of shared clonotypes between healthy human individuals. TCRdb keeps only in-frame clones here, not all; method: immunoSEQ multiplex PCR. The repertoire holds 450,000 to 550,000 clones, with 79% as singletons. Specimen: PBMCs. These receptors were collected from a woman between 35 and 50 years old in good health. Some clones in this sample may be carry-over from other donors' samples.

This chain links TRBV9 with TRBJ1-3, with a possible D match to TRBD1 (6 bases). CDR3 length: 16 residues. CDR1 is SGDLS, CDR2 YYNGEE, per germline. The V end lost 2 bases, the J end lost 3 bases, and 15 bases lay between the germline ends. The CDR3 region is CASSVSGGADGNTIYF. CDR3 nucleotides: TGTGCCAGCAGCGTGAGCGGGGGCGCGGATGGAAACACCATATATTTT.

The chain is built from TRBV5-1 and TRBJ2-1, with TRBD2 matching over 10 bases. This CDR3 region has 17 residues. V gave up 0 bases and J gave up 5 bases; unmatched junction bases: 8. CDR1 and CDR2 (germline): SGHRS, YFSETQ. The CDR3 DNA sequence: TGCGCCAGCAGCTTGGGGCTAGCGGGAGTGACCCACAATGAGCAGTTCTTC. This gives the protein CASSLGLAGVTHNEQFF.

This clone was observed a few times. CDR3 nucleotides: TGTGCCAGCAGCTTATTGGCGGGTTGGTCCTACGAGCAGTACTTC. It yields the protein CASSLLAGWSYEQYF. J is TRBJ2-7 and V is TRBV7-7; D might be TRBD2 (5 bases). Germline values: CDR1 SSHAT, CDR2 FNYEAQ (reference sequence). The CDR3 runs to 15 residues. V was trimmed by 2 bases and J by 1 base, leaving 12 bases between them.

This clone was detected once. This sequence joins TRBV28 and TRBJ1-5, with D hard to call. The germline V gene has CDR1 MDHEN and CDR2 SYDVKM. V lost 2 bases and J 3 bases, leaving 11 bases between the germline ends. CDR3 size: 15 residues. The CDR3 nucleotides read TGTGCCAGCAGTTTAACGTCAGATGTCAATCAGCCCCAGCATTTT. Residues: CASSLTSDVNQPQHF.

On this clone itself: A junction boundary mismatches the germline segment, possibly from a read error. The V call is TRBV7-7, the J call TRBJ2-4, with D hard to call. The CDR3 consists of 17 residues. From germline, CDR1 is SSHAT and CDR2 FNYEAQ (reference sequence). This CDR3 reads CASSPSLGLISKNIQYF. The CDR3 DNA sequence: TGTGCTAGCAGCCCTTCTTTGGGCCTAATCTCCAAAAACATTCAGTACTTC.

V usage is TRBV6-6 and J usage is TRBJ2-7, with 10 bases that match TRBD2. J lost 13 bases, V lost 0 bases, and 9 bases had no gene match. This CDR3 is 14 amino acids long. The V gene's germline CDR1 is MNHNY and CDR2 SVGAGI (reference sequence). The CDR3 is CASSYSTPPSGSYF. CDR3 bases: TGTGCCAGCAGTTACTCGACCCCCCCTAGCGGGAGTTACTTC.

This clone showed up just once. The genes are TRBV18 and TRBJ2-6; 9 nucleotides match TRBD1. The CDR3 spans 20 residues. After removal of 4 bases from V and 0 bases from J, the junction contained 13 bases not matched to a gene. Germline V gene data show CDR1 as KGHSH and CDR2 as LQKENI. CDR3 sequence (DNA): TGTGCCAGCTCACAACTCCCCGGGGGGACAGGGAGCTCTGGGGCCAACGTCCTGACTTTC. This translates into CASSQLPGGTGSSGANVLTF.

The chain employs TRBV19 and TRBJ1-5; D is ambiguous. Trimming removed 1 base from V and 3 bases from J, with 7 bases in between. Germline V CDR1 and CDR2: LNHDA, SQIVND (reference sequence). This CDR3 comprises 14 residues. CDR3 residues: CASSIAAANQPQHF. CDR3 DNA: TGTGCCAGTAGTATAGCAGCGGCCAATCAGCCCCAGCATTTT.

The V call is TRBV7-6, the J call TRBJ2-7; TRBD2 matches 10 bases. The V gene end was trimmed by 5 bases and the J gene end by 5 bases; junction bases not matched to a gene: 9. The CDR3 extends over 15 amino acids. Germline-derived CDR1 and CDR2 are SGHVS and FNYEAQ. CDR3: CASSLSSGSIHEQYF. The CDR3 DNA follows: TGTGCCAGCAGCCTCTCTAGCGGGAGTATCCACGAGCAGTACTTC. Combining the CDR3 with reference TRBV7-6 and TRBJ2-7 gives the whole variable domain GAGVSQSPRYKVTKRGQDVALRCDPISGHVSLYWYRQALGQGPEFLTYFNYEAQQDKSGLPNDRFSAERPEGSISTLTIQRTEQRDSAMYRCASSLSSGSIHEQYFGPGTRLTVT.

This clone has a single count. J is TRBJ2-7 and V is TRBV5-1; 8 nucleotides match TRBD1. The germline CDR1 and CDR2 sequences are SGHRS and YFSETQ. This CDR3 region has 17 residues. Unmatched junction bases numbered 15, after V lost 1 base and J lost 6 bases. CDR3 loop: CASSLTTGQGKRGEQYF. For the CDR3, the DNA is TGCGCCAGCAGCTTGACCACAGGACAGGGCAAGAGGGGCGAGCAGTACTTC.

J is TRBJ1-2 and V is TRBV2; tentatively, D is TRBD1 (6 bases). Germline V gives CDR1 SNHLY, CDR2 FYNNEI. Trimming cost V 5 bases and J 4 bases, with 17 bases left between them. The CDR3 sequence is 15 residues long. CDR3 protein: CASSPRGAEGYGYTF. The CDR3 DNA sequence: TGTGCCAGCAGTCCCCGGGGGGCGGAAGGCTATGGCTACACCTTC. Based on the CDR3 plus reference TRBV2 and TRBJ1-2, the full variable domain is EPEVTQTPSHQVTQMGQEVILRCVPISNHLYFYWYRQILGQKVEFLVSFYNNEISEKSEIFDDQFSVERPDGSNFTLKIRSTKLEDSAMYFCASSPRGAEGYGYTFGSGTRLTVV.

J is TRBJ1-4 and V is TRBV29-1; 8 nucleotides match TRBD1. The V segment lost 1 base and the J segment 7 bases; nucleotides outside the gene matches: 5. This CDR3 is 14 amino acids long. From germline, CDR1 is SQVTM and CDR2 ANQGSEA. The CDR3 is CSVEGTGMGEKLFF. In DNA form, the CDR3 reads TGCAGCGTTGAAGGGACAGGGATGGGTGAAAAACTGTTTTTT. Variable domain in full (rest from reference TRBV29-1 and TRBJ1-4): SAVISQKPSRDICQRGTSLTIQCQVDSQVTMMFWYRQQPGQSLTLIATANQGSEATYESGFVIDKFPISRPNLTFSTLTVSNMSPEDSSIYLCSVEGTGMGEKLFFGSGTQLSVL.

This clone was seen just once. V is TRBV7-9 and J is TRBJ2-1; D possibly corresponds to TRBD2 (6 bases). Germline loops: CDR1 SEHNR, CDR2 FQNEAQ (reference sequence). Deletions cut 2 bases from V and 5 bases from J, with 13 bases between. This CDR3 contains 15 residues. The CDR3: CASSLYGTYNNEQFF. CDR3 nucleotides: TGTGCCAGCAGCTTATATGGGACTTACAACAATGAGCAGTTCTTC.

This clone came up once. The chain links TRBV15 to TRBJ2-4, with D hard to call. The germline CDR1 and CDR2 sequences are LNHNV and YYDKDF (reference sequence). V lost 0 bases to trimming and J lost 13 bases, with 13 bases between them. CDR3 length: 13 amino acids. CDR3 amino acids: CATSRDVGNHQYF. CDR3 sequence (DNA): TGTGCCACCAGCAGAGATGTGGGGAATCACCAGTACTTC.

V and J are TRBV18 and TRBJ2-5; maybe TRBD1 (6 bases). Germline V CDR1 and CDR2: KGHSH, LQKENI. V was cut by 1 base and J by 1 base, with 10 bases left in between. The CDR3 loop spans 15 amino acids. CDR3 sequence: CASSPRTGLQETQYF. Here the CDR3 DNA reads TGTGCCAGCTCACCACGTACAGGGCTCCAAGAGACCCAGTACTTC.

This clone has a single count. The chain employs TRBV25-1 and TRBJ2-3; D may be TRBD1 (5 bases). Trimming cost V 1 base and J 10 bases, with 9 bases left between them. Germline CDR1 is MGHDK and CDR2 is SYGVNS. There are 12 residues in the CDR3. The CDR3 DNA is TGTGCCAGCAGTGAATTGGCCAGGGCGCAGTATTTT. As protein: CASSELARAQYF.

A word on this clone: At the DNA level, this CDR3 is encoded by other sequences in the same sample as well. The rearrangement links TRBV28 to TRBJ2-7; TRBD1 aligns across 9 bases. There are 15 residues in the CDR3. CDR1 and CDR2 from the germline V gene are MDHEN and SYDVKM. Trimming at V came to 2 bases and at J to 2 bases, leaving 4 bases not matched to a gene. The CDR3 coding sequence is TGTGCCAGCAGTTTAAGGGGGGACAGGGCCTACGAGCAGTACTTC. It is translated as CASSLRGDRAYEQYF. Variable domain in full (rest from reference TRBV28 and TRBJ2-7): DVKVTQSSRYLVKRTGEKVFLECVQDMDHENMFWYRQDPGLGLRLIYFSYDVKMKEKGDIPEGYSVSREKKERFSLILESASTNQTSMYLCASSLRGDRAYEQYFGPGTRLTVT.

V is TRBV27 and J is TRBJ1-2, with 10 bases identical to TRBD1. Germline values: CDR1 MNHEY, CDR2 SMNVEV (reference sequence). The CDR3 has 16 amino acids. J lost 8 bases, V lost 1 base, and 10 bases had no gene match. This CDR3 reads CASSLYRDRGAGGYTF. CDR3 nucleotides: TGTGCCAGCAGTTTATATAGGGACAGGGGCGCGGGGGGCTACACCTTC.

The V gene is TRBV19, the J gene TRBJ1-3; D is unclear. Trimming shortened V by 5 bases and J by 4 bases, and 12 bases separated the two germline ends. From germline, CDR1 is LNHDA and CDR2 SQIVND (reference sequence). This CDR3 is 14 amino acids long. In nucleotides, the CDR3 is TGTGCCAGTAGTCCCCAGGTTTCCGGAAACACCATATATTTT. This codes for CASSPQVSGNTIYF.

The gene calls are TRBV19 and TRBJ1-2, with no clear D. The CDR3 runs 15 residues. V lost 4 bases, J lost 2 bases, and 14 bases lay in between. Germline values: CDR1 LNHDA, CDR2 SQIVND (reference sequence). The CDR3 DNA reads TGTGCCAGTAGTAATGGAGGGATATACAACTATGGCTACACCTTC. Protein product: CASSNGGIYNYGYTF.

This clone was seen only a few times. CDR3 bases: TGTGCCAGCACTAACCCAGGCGGGTTCGGCTACACCTTC. This encodes CASTNPGGFGYTF. This chain joins TRBV28 and TRBJ1-2; D uncertain. Germline V lookup: CDR1 MDHEN, CDR2 SYDVKM. Trimming took off 7 bases at V and 8 bases at J, with 17 bases between the two ends. There are 13 residues in the CDR3.

The J gene is TRBJ1-6, the V gene TRBV18; TRBD1 might be the D (5 bases). Germline loops: CDR1 KGHSH, CDR2 LQKENI. This CDR3 is built from 16 residues. The V end was cut by 3 bases, the J end by 1 base, with 10 bases between. Here the CDR3 reads CASSPDGGSYNSPLHF. The DNA of the CDR3 is TGTGCCAGCTCACCCGACGGGGGTTCCTATAATTCACCCCTCCACTTT.

CDR3 protein: CASSYSGGSGNQPQHF. The CDR3 DNA reads TGTGCCAGCAGTTACTCGGGGGGAAGCGGCAATCAGCCCCAGCATTTT. The chain links TRBV6-5 to TRBJ1-5; D is possibly TRBD1 (5 bases). Trimming removed 0 bases at V and 2 bases at J, with 11 bases between. Germline CDR1 reads MNHEY; CDR2 reads SVGAGI. The CDR3 runs 16 residues.